This TCR beta chain comes out of a study of blood T cell repertoires in COVID-19. Per the original data handling: Quantification of nucleated cells was approximated via reference gene primer amplification. This table comes from immunoSEQ multiplex PCR, and its TCRdb copy is limited to in-frame clones, with some not included. That table supplies the V and J calls and clone size; D and trimming were determined from the DNA. The sample contains about 250,000 clones, more than 75% of which appear only once. Clinical history as reported by participants underpinned cohort assignment. Recovered status in Cohort 3 required two negative PCRs, clearance, or symptom resolution. The ends were cut back, 6 bases at V and 6 bases at J, with 8 bases in the middle. Germline V gene lookup returns CDR1 MDHEN and CDR2 SYDVKM. CDR3 length equals 12 residues.

The source material was PBMCs or T cells enriched from blood (not recorded which). The rearrangement uses TRBV28 and TRBJ2-2; D is perhaps TRBD2 (6 bases). This TCR was recovered from a young man who had recovered from COVID-19. The CDR3 region has the DNA TGTGCCAGCAGGTTAGCGGCCGGGGAGCTGTTTTTT. Residues: CASRLAAGELFF.